This TCR beta chain was recovered during a study of blood T cell repertoires in COVID-19. In the study overall: The samples span acute and convalescent COVID-19 from the United States, Italy and Spain.

Original methodology: Amplified reference gene primers provided the basis for estimating nucleated cell counts. The repertoire was sequenced with immunoSEQ multiplex PCR; TCRdb's copy has only in-frame clones and lacks some. V and J calls and clone size come straight from that table; D and trimming were deduced from the DNA. The data contain under 200,000 clones, less than 90% of them singletons. There are 17 residues in the CDR3. Germline V gene data show CDR1 as KGHDR and CDR2 as SFDVKD. V shed 3 bases and J 6 bases; nucleotides not matched to a gene: 7. Sequencing was performed on peripheral blood. The chain has TRBV24-1 and TRBJ2-2; 12 positions match TRBD2. The receptor was derived from a woman in her 70s with COVID-19, enrolled during active disease. The CDR3 region has the DNA TGTGCCACCAGTGATGGCGGACTAGCGGGGAAGCCCGGGGAGCTGTTTTTT. This sequence encodes CATSDGGLAGKPGELFF.